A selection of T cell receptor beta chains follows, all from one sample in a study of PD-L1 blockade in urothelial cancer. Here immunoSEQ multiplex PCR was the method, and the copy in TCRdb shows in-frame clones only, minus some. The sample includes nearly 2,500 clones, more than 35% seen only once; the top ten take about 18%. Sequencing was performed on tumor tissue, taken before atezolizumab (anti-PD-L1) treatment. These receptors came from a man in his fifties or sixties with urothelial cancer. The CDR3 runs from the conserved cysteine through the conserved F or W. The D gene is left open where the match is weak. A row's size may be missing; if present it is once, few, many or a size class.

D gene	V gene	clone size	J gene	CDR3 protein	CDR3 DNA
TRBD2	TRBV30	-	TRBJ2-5	CAWSVVSGANKGTQYF	TGTGCCTGGAGTGTTGTCAGCGGGGCCAACAAGGGGACCCAGTACTTC
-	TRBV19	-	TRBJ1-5	CASSPQKALRGQPQHF	TGTGCCAGTAGTCCTCAAAAGGCCCTCCGCGGCCAGCCCCAGCATTTT
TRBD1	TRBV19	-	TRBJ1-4	CASKATGLGVDNEKLFF	TGTGCCAGTAAGGCGACAGGGCTTGGGGTGGATAATGAAAAACTGTTTTTT
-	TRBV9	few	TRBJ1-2	CASSGQENYGYTF	TGTGCCAGCAGCGGACAGGAGAACTATGGCTACACCTTC
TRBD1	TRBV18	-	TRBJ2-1	CASSLGGTNEQFF	TGTGCCAGCTCCCTAGGGGGCACTAATGAGCAGTTCTTC
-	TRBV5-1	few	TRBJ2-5	CASSPGDSKETQYF	TGCGCCAGCAGCCCCGGGGATTCCAAAGAGACCCAGTACTTC
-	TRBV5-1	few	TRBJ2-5	CASSLGVRQETQYF	TGCGCCAGCAGCTTGGGGGTCCGCCAAGAGACCCAGTACTTC
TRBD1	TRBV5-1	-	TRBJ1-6	CASSSLPGTGSPLHF	TGCGCCAGCAGCTCCTTGCCCGGGACAGGCTCACCCCTCCACTTT
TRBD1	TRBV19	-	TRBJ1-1	CASSLTGTTEAFF	TGTGCCAGTAGTTTGACAGGGACGACTGAAGCTTTCTTT
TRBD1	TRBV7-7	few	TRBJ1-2	CASSYRDRGREGYTF	TGTGCCAGCAGCTATCGGGACAGGGGAAGGGAGGGCTACACCTTC
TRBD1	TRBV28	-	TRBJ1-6	CASSLISRDRGSPLHF	TGTGCCAGCAGTTTAATTTCCCGGGACAGAGGTTCACCCCTCCACTTT
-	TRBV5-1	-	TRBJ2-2	CASSLRSGTGELFF	TGCGCCAGCAGCTTACGGAGTGGCACCGGGGAGCTGTTTTTT
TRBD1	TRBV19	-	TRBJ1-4	CASSLRTGGMGNEKLFF	TGTGCCAGTAGCCTACGGACAGGGGGAATGGGGAATGAAAAACTGTTTTTT
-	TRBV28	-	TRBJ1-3	CASSGLRNSGGGPSAGNTIYF	TGTGCCAGCAGTGGGCTGCGGAATTCTGGGGGCGGTCCAAGTGCTGGAAACACCATATATTTT
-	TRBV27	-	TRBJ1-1	CASSFRGPAEAFF	TGTGCCAGCAGTTTCAGGGGCCCAGCTGAAGCTTTCTTT
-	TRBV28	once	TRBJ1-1	CASRPTGPRNTEAFF	TGTGCCAGCAGACCCACGGGACCGAGGAACACTGAAGCTTTCTTT
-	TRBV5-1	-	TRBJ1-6	CASSLWPGYNSPLHF	TGCGCCAGCAGCTTGTGGCCGGGTTATAATTCACCCCTCCACTTT
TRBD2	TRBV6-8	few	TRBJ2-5	CASSLGTRVIETQYF	TGTGCCAGCAGTTTAGGGACTAGGGTTATTGAGACCCAGTACTTC
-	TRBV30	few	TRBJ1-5	CAWSLGTDQPQHF	TGTGCCTGGAGTCTAGGGACCGATCAGCCCCAGCATTTT
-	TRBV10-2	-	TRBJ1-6	CASRSGGGHNSPLHF	TGCGCCAGCAGGTCCGGGGGCGGCCATAATTCACCCCTCCACTTT
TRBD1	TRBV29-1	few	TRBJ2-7	CSVELGDRGIDEQYF	TGCAGCGTTGAATTAGGGGACAGGGGAATCGACGAGCAGTACTTC
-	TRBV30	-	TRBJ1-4	CAWKQSELEKLFF	TGTGCCTGGAAGCAGTCAGAGCTTGAAAAACTGTTTTTT
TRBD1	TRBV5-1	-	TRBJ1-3	CASSNAPPGGNSGNTIYF	TGCGCCAGCAGCAACGCACCGCCAGGGGGCAACTCTGGAAACACCATATATTTT
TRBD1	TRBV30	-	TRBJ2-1	CAWSRGQISYNEQFF	TGTGCCTGGAGTCGGGGACAGATCTCCTACAATGAGCAGTTCTTC
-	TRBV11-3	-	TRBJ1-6	CASSPGQYNSPLHF	TGTGCCAGCAGCCCAGGACAGTATAATTCACCCCTCCACTTT
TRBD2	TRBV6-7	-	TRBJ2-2	CASRPPGLAENTGELFF	TGTGCCAGCAGGCCTCCGGGACTAGCGGAGAACACCGGGGAGCTGTTTTTT
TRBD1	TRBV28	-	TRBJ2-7	CASRPGQGENEQYF	TGTGCCAGCAGACCGGGACAGGGAGAGAACGAGCAGTACTTC
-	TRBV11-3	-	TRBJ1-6	CASSLRVGSSYNSPLHF	TGTGCCAGCAGCTTAAGGGTCGGGAGCTCCTATAATTCACCCCTCCACTTT
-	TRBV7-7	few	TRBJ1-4	CASSADGFTNEKLFF	TGTGCCAGCAGCGCAGACGGATTTACTAATGAAAAACTGTTTTTT
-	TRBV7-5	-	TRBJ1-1	CASSLVRGVNTEAFF	TGTGCCAGCAGCTTAGTTAGGGGGGTGAACACTGAAGCTTTCTTT
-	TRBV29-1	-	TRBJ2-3	CSVEVVGDGVFDTQYF	TGCAGCGTTGAAGTTGTAGGGGACGGGGTGTTTGATACGCAGTATTTT
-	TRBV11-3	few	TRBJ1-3	CASSVGGRSGNTIYF	TGTGCCAGCAGTGTGGGCGGCCGCTCTGGAAACACCATATATTTT
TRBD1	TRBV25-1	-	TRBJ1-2	CASSESQGGLSGSGYTF	TGTGCCAGCAGTGAATCGCAGGGGGGATTGTCTGGCTCTGGCTACACCTTC
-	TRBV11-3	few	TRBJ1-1	CASSLGTWNTEAFF	TGTGCCAGCAGCTTGGGGACATGGAACACTGAAGCTTTCTTT
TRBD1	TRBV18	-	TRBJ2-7	CASSPLGTGRSEQYF	TGTGCCAGCTCACCGCTGGGGACAGGGCGTTCCGAGCAGTACTTC
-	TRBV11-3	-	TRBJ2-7	CASSQPGQTYEQYF	TGTGCCAGCAGCCAACCGGGGCAGACCTACGAGCAGTACTTC
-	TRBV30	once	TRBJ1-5	CAWSFGAGGNQPQHF	TGTGCCTGGAGCTTCGGGGCAGGGGGCAATCAGCCCCAGCATTTT
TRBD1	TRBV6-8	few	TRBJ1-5	CASSRDRGTALHSNQPQHF	TGTGCCAGCAGTCGGGACAGGGGGACTGCCTTGCATAGCAATCAGCCCCAGCATTTT
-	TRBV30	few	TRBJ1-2	CAWSRLSRDGYTF	TGTGCCTGGAGCCGACTATCCAGGGACGGCTACACCTTC
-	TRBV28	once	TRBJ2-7	CASSLPRTSSYEQYF	TGTGCCAGCAGTTTACCTCGGACGAGCTCCTACGAGCAGTACTTC
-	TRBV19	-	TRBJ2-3	CASSPTGSSTDTQYF	TGTGCCAGTAGTCCTACTGGTTCTAGCACAGATACGCAGTATTTT
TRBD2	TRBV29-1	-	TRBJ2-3	CSVERLAVTTDTQYF	TGCAGCGTTGAGAGACTAGCGGTTACCACAGATACGCAGTATTTT
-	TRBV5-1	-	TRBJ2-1	CASSLALPQNEQFF	TGCGCCAGCAGCTTGGCCCTTCCGCAGAATGAGCAGTTCTTC
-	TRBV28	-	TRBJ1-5	CASTYSNQPQHF	TGTGCCAGCACCTATAGCAATCAGCCCCAGCATTTT
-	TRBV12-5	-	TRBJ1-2	CASGMGLGTGGYTF	TGTGCTAGTGGGATGGGCTTGGGAACGGGTGGCTACACCTTC
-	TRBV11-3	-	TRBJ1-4	CASSLEDGKGEKLFF	TGTGCCAGCAGCTTAGAGGACGGAAAAGGGGAAAAACTGTTTTTT
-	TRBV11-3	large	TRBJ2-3	CASSQTTPSTDTQYF	TGTGCCAGCAGCCAGACTACACCAAGCACAGATACGCAGTATTTT
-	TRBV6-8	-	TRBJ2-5	CASSSNSAPGETQYF	TGTGCCAGCAGTTCCAATAGTGCTCCCGGGGAGACCCAGTACTTC
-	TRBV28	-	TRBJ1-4	CASSPPNEKLFF	TGTGCCAGCAGCCCACCCAATGAAAAACTGTTTTTT
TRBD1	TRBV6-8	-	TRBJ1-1	CASRRTGDQAFF	TGTGCCAGCAGGAGGACAGGGGATCAAGCTTTCTTT
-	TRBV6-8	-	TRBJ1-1	CASRSTGMNTEAFF	TGTGCCAGCAGGTCAACGGGGATGAACACTGAAGCTTTCTTT
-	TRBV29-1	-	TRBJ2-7	CSVEVGGTTPYEQYF	TGCAGCGTGGAGGTGGGTGGGACCACGCCCTACGAGCAGTACTTC
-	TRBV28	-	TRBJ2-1	CASSLMGVLNEQFF	TGTGCCAGCAGTTTAATGGGGGTTTTGAATGAGCAGTTCTTC
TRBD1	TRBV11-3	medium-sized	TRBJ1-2	CASSLAANRGHGYTF	TGTGCCAGCAGCTTGGCCGCCAACAGGGGGCATGGCTACACCTTC
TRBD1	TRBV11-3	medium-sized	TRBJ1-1	CASSSTGAPTAEAFF	TGTGCCAGCAGCTCAACAGGGGCCCCTACCGCTGAAGCTTTCTTT